The clone carrying this T cell receptor beta chain was observed a single time. A single base separates this from a much larger clone, so it may be a read error. Trimming cost V 3 bases and J 7 bases, with 13 bases left between them. CDR3 size: 14 residues. In TCRdb, the 5' RACE reads were re-called with MiXCR into one record per CDR3 protein. The repertoire has approximately 190,000 distinct CDR3 sequences, over 10% of them found once; the top ten carry approximately 11%. The data stem from a study of CD8 T cells in ankylosing spondylitis. The TCR originated in a female donor with ankylosing spondylitis or in good health (not recorded which). Sequencing was carried out using blood, either unsorted or a sorted T cell fraction (not recorded which). The rearrangement uses TRBV12-3 or TRBV12-4 and TRBJ1-5; no clear D. The chain's CDR3 is CASSFGVRKQPQHF. CDR3 nucleotides: TGTGCCAGCAGTTTTGGCGTAAGAAAGCAGCCCCAGCATTTT.